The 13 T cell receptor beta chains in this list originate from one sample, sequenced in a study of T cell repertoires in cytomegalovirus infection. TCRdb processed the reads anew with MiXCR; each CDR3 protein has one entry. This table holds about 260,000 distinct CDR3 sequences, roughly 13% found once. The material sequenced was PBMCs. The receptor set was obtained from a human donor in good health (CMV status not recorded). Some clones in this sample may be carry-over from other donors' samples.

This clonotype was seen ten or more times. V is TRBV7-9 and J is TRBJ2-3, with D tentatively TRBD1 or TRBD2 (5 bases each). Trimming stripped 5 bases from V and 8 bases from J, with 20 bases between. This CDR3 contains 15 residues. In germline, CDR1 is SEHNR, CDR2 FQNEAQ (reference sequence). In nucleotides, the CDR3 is TGTGCCAGCAGCCCCGACGGGGCAGCTCGTCGTACGCAGTATTTT. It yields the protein CASSPDGAARRTQYF.

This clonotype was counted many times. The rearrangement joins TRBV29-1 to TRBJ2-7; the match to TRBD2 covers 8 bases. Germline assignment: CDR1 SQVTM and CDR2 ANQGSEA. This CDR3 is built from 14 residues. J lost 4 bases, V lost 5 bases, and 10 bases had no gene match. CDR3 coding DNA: TGCAGCGTTCCGGCCGGGCTAGCGGGTTACGAGCAGTACTTC. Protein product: CSVPAGLAGYEQYF.

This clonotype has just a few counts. CDR3 protein: CASSPGTSRFF. The DNA of the CDR3 is TGTGCCAGTAGTCCAGGGACTAGCCGGTTCTTC. The rearrangement links TRBV19 to TRBJ2-1, with 9 bases fitting TRBD2. The germline gives CDR1 LNHDA, CDR2 SQIVND (reference sequence). V was pared by 5 bases and J by 15 bases, with 5 bases of the junction left unmatched. The CDR3 loop spans 11 amino acids.

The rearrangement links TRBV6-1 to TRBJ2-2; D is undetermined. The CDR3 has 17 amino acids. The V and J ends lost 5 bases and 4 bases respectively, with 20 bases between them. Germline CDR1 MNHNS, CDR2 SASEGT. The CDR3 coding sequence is TGTGCCAGCAGTTGGGCAGCTACGCCTTACGGCACCGGGGAGCTGTTTTTT. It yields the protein CASSWAATPYGTGELFF.

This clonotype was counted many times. The CDR3 loop reads CSARDKSSYEQYF. The CDR3 DNA reads TGCAGTGCGCGGGACAAGAGCTCCTACGAGCAGTACTTC. The chain carries TRBV20-1 and TRBJ2-7; either TRBD1 or TRBD2 may fit D (6 bases each). Trimming left V 6 bases short and J 0 bases short, with 12 bases between. In germline, CDR1 is DFQATT, CDR2 SNEGSKA (reference sequence). This CDR3 has 13 amino acids.

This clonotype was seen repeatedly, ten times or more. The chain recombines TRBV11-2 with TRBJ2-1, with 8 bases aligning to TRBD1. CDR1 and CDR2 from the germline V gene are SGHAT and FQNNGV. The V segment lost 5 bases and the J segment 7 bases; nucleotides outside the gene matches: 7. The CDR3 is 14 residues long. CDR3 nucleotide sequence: TGTGCCAGCAGCGCAGGACAGGGTAAGAATGAGCAGTTCTTC. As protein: CASSAGQGKNEQFF.

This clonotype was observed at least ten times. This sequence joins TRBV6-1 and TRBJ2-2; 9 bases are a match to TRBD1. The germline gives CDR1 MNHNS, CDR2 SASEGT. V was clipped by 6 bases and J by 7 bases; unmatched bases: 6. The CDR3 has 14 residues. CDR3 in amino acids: CASRPGQGSGELFF. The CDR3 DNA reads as TGTGCCAGCAGACCGGGACAGGGAAGCGGGGAGCTGTTTTTT.

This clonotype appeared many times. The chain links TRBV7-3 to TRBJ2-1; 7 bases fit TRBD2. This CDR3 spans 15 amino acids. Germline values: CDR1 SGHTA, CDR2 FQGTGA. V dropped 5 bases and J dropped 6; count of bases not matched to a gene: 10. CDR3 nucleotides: TGTGCCAGCAGCCCCTCAAGGACTAGTATCAATGAGCAGTTCTTC. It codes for CASSPSRTSINEQFF.

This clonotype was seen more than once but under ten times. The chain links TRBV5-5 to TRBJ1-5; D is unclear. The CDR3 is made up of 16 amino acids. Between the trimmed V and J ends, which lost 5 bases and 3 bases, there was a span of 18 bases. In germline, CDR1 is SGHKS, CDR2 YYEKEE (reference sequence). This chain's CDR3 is CASSRESRTVNQPQHF. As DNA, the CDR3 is TGTGCCAGCAGTCGTGAGAGTCGGACGGTCAATCAGCCCCAGCATTTT.

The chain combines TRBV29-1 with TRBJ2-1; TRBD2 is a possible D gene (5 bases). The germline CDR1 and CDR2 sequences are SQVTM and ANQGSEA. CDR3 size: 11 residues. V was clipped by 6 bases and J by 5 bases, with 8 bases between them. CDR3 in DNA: TGCAGCGTAAACGGGAACAATGAGCAGTTCTTC. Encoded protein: CSVNGNNEQFF.

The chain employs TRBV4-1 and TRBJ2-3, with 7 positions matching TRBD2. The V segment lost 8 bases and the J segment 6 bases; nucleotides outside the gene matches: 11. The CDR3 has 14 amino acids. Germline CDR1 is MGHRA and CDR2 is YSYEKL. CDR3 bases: TGCGCCAGCTCCGCGAATGTGGGGGGGGATACGCAGTATTTT. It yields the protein CASSANVGGDTQYF.

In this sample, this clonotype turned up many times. As DNA, the CDR3 is TGTGCCAGCAGTTTACCGGGTGGCGATCAGCCCCAGCATTTT. Amino acids: CASSLPGGDQPQHF. This chain connects TRBV28 to TRBJ1-5; D not certain. Trimming took off 2 bases at V and 5 bases at J, with 10 bases between the two ends. CDR1 and CDR2 from the germline V gene are MDHEN and SYDVKM. The CDR3 is 14 amino acids. The variable domain in full, with the rest retrieved from reference TRBV28 and TRBJ1-5, is DVKVTQSSRYLVKRTGEKVFLECVQDMDHENMFWYRQDPGLGLRLIYFSYDVKMKEKGDIPEGYSVSREKKERFSLILESASTNQTSMYLCASSLPGGDQPQHFGDGTRLSIL.

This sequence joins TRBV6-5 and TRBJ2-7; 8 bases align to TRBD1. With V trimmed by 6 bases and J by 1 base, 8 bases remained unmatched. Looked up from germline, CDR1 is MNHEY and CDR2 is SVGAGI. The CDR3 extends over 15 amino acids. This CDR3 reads CASRGTGGPSYEQYF. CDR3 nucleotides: TGTGCCAGCAGGGGAACAGGGGGTCCGTCCTACGAGCAGTACTTC.